The entry that follows covers one T cell receptor (beta chain) sequence. In the authors' methods: Reference gene primer amplification gave nucleated cell count estimates. TCRdb's table, derived via immunoSEQ multiplex PCR, lists solely in-frame clones and lacks some. Clonal size and the V and J genes are those of that table, whereas D and trimming came from the DNA. The sample shows more than 85,000 clones, roughly 86% of them seen only once. The data derive from a study of blood T cell repertoires in COVID-19. At the level of the study: Samples of COVID-19 (acute and convalescent) were obtained from the United States, Italy and Spain. Sources were T cells, B-cell-depleted T cells, or PBMCs; the material itself was cDNA or gDNA.

V gave up 7 bases and J gave up 9 bases; unmatched junction bases: 10. The germline CDR1 and CDR2 sequences are SNHLY and FYNNEI. The CDR3 consists of 14 residues. Sequenced material: peripheral blood. The clonotype originates from a woman in her fifties or sixties with acute or convalescent COVID-19. The chain is built from TRBV2 and TRBJ2-1; the match to TRBD2 covers 9 bases. In DNA form, the CDR3 reads TGTGCCAGCAAACCTAGCGGGAATTATGGTGAGCAGTTCTTC. Its translation is CASKPSGNYGEQFF. Combining the CDR3 with reference TRBV2 and TRBJ2-1 gives the whole variable domain EPEVTQTPSHQVTQMGQEVILRCVPISNHLYFYWYRQILGQKVEFLVSFYNNEISEKSEIFDDQFSVERPDGSNFTLKIRSTKLEDSAMYFCASKPSGNYGEQFFGPGTRLTVL.